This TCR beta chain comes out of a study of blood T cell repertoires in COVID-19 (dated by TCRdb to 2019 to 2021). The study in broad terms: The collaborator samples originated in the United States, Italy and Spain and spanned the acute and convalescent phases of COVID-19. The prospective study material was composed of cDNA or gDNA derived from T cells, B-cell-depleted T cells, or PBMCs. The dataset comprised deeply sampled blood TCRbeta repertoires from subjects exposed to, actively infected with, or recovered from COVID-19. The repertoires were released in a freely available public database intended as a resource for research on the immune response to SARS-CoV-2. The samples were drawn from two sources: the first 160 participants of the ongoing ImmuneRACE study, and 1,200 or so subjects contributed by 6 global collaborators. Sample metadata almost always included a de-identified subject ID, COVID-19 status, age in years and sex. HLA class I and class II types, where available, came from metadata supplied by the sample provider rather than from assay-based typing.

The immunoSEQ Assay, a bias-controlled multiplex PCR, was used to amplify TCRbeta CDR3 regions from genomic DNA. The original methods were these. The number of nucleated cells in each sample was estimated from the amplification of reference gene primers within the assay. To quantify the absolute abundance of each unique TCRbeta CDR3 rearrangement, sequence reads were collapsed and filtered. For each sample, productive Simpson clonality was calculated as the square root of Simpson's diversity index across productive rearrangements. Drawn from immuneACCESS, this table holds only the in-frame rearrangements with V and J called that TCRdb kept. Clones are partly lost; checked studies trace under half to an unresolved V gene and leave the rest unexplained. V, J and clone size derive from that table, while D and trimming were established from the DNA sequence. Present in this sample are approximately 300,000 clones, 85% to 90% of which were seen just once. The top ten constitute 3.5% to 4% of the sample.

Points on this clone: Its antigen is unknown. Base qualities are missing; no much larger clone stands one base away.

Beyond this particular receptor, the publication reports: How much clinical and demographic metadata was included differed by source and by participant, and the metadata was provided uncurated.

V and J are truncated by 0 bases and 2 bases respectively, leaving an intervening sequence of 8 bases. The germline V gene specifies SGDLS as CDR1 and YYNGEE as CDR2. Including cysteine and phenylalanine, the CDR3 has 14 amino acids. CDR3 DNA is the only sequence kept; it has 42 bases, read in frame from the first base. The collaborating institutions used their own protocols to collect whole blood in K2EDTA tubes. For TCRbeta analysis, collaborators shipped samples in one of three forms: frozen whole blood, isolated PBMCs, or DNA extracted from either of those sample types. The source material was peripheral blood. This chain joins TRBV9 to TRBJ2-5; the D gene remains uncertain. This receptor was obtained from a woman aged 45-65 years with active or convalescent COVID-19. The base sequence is TGTGCCAGCAGCGTAGGGTCTAGGCAAGAGACCCAGTACTTC. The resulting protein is CASSVGSRQETQYF.